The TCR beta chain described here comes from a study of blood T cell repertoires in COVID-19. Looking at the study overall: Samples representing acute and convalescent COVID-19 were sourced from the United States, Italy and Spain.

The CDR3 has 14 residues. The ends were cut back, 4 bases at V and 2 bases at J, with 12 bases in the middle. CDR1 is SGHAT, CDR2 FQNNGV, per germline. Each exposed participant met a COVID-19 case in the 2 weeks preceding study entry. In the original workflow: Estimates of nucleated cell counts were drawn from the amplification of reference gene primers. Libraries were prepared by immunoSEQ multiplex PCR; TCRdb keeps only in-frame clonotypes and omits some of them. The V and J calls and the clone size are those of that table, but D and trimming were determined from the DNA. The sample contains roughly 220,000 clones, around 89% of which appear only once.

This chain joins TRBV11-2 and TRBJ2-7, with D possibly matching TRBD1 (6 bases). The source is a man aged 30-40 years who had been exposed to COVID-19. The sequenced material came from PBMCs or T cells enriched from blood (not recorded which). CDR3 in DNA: TGTGCCAGCAGCTCCCTCAGGGGCGCCTACGAGCAGTACTTC. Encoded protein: CASSSLRGAYEQYF. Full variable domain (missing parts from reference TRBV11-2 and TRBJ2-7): EAGVAQSPRYKIIEKRQSVAFWCNPISGHATLYWYQQILGQGPKLLIQFQNNGVVDDSQLPKDRFSAERLKGVDSTLKIQPAKLEDSAVYLCASSSLRGAYEQYFGPGTRLTVT.